These 9 T cell receptor beta chains share one sample of origin, sequenced in a study of T-cell reconstitution after alpha-beta-depleted transplantation in children. Unique molecular identifiers featured in how the TCRbeta library was prepared. One entry per CDR3 protein, called by TCRdb with MiXCR from the PCR reads. The data contain more than 20,000 distinct CDR3 sequences, approximately 10% of them singletons. This sample comprised PBMCs from the stem cell graft donor, obtained from the stem cell graft. These TCRs come from a human donor who donated a stem cell graft to a child with chronic granulomatous disease.

On this clonotype itself: A junction end diverges from the germline sequence, so it may reflect a read error. The chain has TRBV10-2 and TRBJ2-1; either TRBD1 or TRBD2 may supply D (6 bases each). Germline V gene data show CDR1 as WSHSY and CDR2 as SAAADI. This CDR3 region has 14 residues. CDR3 DNA: TGCGCCAGTACCGCCGGGGGCTCCTACAATGACCAGTTCTTC. This encodes CASTAGGSYNDQFF.

This clonotype was counted ten times or more. V usage is TRBV20-1 and J usage is TRBJ2-3; 10 bases agree with TRBD1. Germline-derived CDR1 and CDR2 are DFQATT and SNEGSKA (reference sequence). J lost 0 bases, V lost 0 bases, and 6 bases had no gene match. The length of the CDR3 is 17 residues. The CDR3 loop reads CSARDWDRGHSTDTQYF. CDR3 coding DNA: TGCAGTGCTAGAGATTGGGACAGGGGACATAGCACAGATACGCAGTATTTT.

In this sample, this clonotype turned up many times. CDR3 DNA sequence: TGTGCCAGCAGCCGCGAGCGGGGGCTTCCTACTATCACCGGGGAGCTGTTTTTT. This codes for CASSRERGLPTITGELFF. The chain links TRBV3-1 to TRBJ2-2, with TRBD2 identical over 8 bases. J gave up 4 bases and V 4 bases, and 14 bases lay outside the gene matches. The CDR3 runs to 18 residues. In germline, CDR1 is LGHDT, CDR2 YNNKEL (reference sequence). The full variable domain, completed using reference TRBV3-1 and TRBJ2-2, is DTAVSQTPKYLVTQMGNDKSIKCEQNLGHDTMYWYKQDSKKFLKIMFSYNNKELIINETVPNRFSPKSPDKAHLNLHINSLELGDSAVYFCASSRERGLPTITGELFFGEGSRLTVL.

This clonotype was counted many times. The chain employs TRBV20-1 and TRBJ2-7; no firm D call. Between the trimmed V and J ends, which lost 6 bases and 0 bases, there was a span of 15 bases. The CDR3 loop spans 14 amino acids. CDR1 DFQATT and CDR2 SNEGSKA come from the germline V gene (reference sequence). CDR3 nucleotides: TGCAGTGCCAGGAAGTACACAAGCTCCTACGAGCAGTACTTC. Its protein is CSARKYTSSYEQYF.

This clonotype was detected many times. The chain uses TRBV27 and TRBJ2-5, with TRBD1 identical over 11 bases. The CDR3 consists of 16 residues. With V trimmed by 3 bases and J by 5 bases, 8 bases remained unmatched. Germline values: CDR1 MNHEY, CDR2 SMNVEV (reference sequence). The CDR3 reads CASSFYWTGGKETQYF. The CDR3 DNA sequence: TGTGCCAGCAGTTTCTACTGGACAGGGGGCAAGGAGACCCAGTACTTC.

In this sample, this clonotype turned up many times. The V gene is TRBV12-3 or TRBV12-4, the J gene TRBJ1-3, with D hard to call. V lost 9 bases to trimming and J lost 0 bases, with 12 bases between them. The CDR3 sequence is 14 residues long. This chain's CDR3 is CASEGGSSGNTIYF. CDR3 in DNA: TGTGCCAGTGAAGGCGGGAGCTCTGGAAACACCATATATTTT.

This CDR3 reads CASSLDAGGLYNEQFF. The CDR3 DNA is TGTGCCAGCAGCTTAGATGCGGGAGGCCTATACAATGAGCAGTTCTTC. The genes are TRBV7-6 and TRBJ2-1; TRBD2 agrees at 8 bases. The CDR3 is 16 amino acids. CDR1 and CDR2 (germline): SGHVS, FNYEAQ. The V segment lost 1 base and the J segment 4 bases; nucleotides outside the gene matches: 6.

The CDR3 region is CSAPRGNLYEQYF. The CDR3 DNA sequence: TGCAGTGCCCCAAGAGGGAATCTCTACGAGCAGTACTTC. The rearrangement links TRBV20-1 to TRBJ2-7, with a tentative D call TRBD2 (5 bases). CDR3 length equals 13 residues. Germline V gene data show CDR1 as DFQATT and CDR2 as SNEGSKA (reference sequence). Trimming took off 6 bases at V and 3 bases at J, with 15 bases between the two ends.

This clonotype appeared many times. V gene TRBV14 combines with J gene TRBJ2-5, with 7 bases identical to TRBD2. Germline loops: CDR1 SGHDN, CDR2 FVKESK. J gave up 1 base and V 1 base, and 6 bases lay outside the gene matches. The CDR3 has 16 amino acids. In DNA form, the CDR3 reads TGTGCCAGCAGCCAAGTCAGTCTAGCGGTCCAAGAGACCCAGTACTTC. It is translated as CASSQVSLAVQETQYF.